This TCR beta chain was recorded in a study of memory CD4+ T cells and cytomegalovirus serostatus. This table comes from immunoSEQ multiplex PCR, and its TCRdb copy is limited to in-frame clones, with some not included. The sample has tens of thousands of clones, approximately 80% seen once. As for this clone: Its antigen is currently unknown.

Per the germline V gene, CDR1 is SGDLS and CDR2 is YYNGEE. The CDR3 spans 15 residues. With 4 bases removed from V and 4 bases from J, the gap between germline ends came to 15 bases. Single viable CD3+CD4+CD8-CD45RO+ cells were sorted as the memory CD4+ T cells. CD4+ T cells were isolated by positive magnetic selection. Study-level findings and limits: Suggested: most of the CMV-linked TCR signature lies in CD4+ memory cells.

Sample: memory CD4+ T cells from blood. The sequence was collected from an adult in good health and CMV-seronegative. The gene calls are TRBV9 and TRBJ1-3; D may be TRBD1 (6 bases). CDR3 protein: CASSQGPGEGNTIYF. The CDR3 DNA follows: TGTGCCAGCAGCCAAGGCCCAGGGGAAGGAAACACCATATATTTT.